This T cell receptor beta chain emerged from a study of early T cells in non-severe SARS-CoV-2 infection. Overall study results and limits: The VDJdb matching leaned toward anti-spike CD8 responses and overlooked private and CD4 specificities.

TCRdb fed the 5' RACE reads into MiXCR, producing one record per CDR3 protein. The table shows about 52,000 distinct CDR3 sequences, with just over 8% occurring only once. This clonotype was seen only once. Its target is unknown. Compared with germline, one end of the junction differs, possibly owing to a read error. The sequenced material came from whole blood. The TCR was taken from an adult who was a healthcare worker with PCR-confirmed SARS-CoV-2 infection or an uninfected control (not recorded which).

The chain's CDR3 is CASSPPPSGSIDTQYF. CDR3 nucleotides: TGTGCCAGTAGTCCCCCCCCCAGCGGAAGCATAGATACGCAGTATTTT. V usage is TRBV19 and J usage is TRBJ2-3; tentative D call: TRBD2 (5 bases). The CDR3 sequence is 16 residues long. The germline gives CDR1 LNHDA, CDR2 SQIVND (reference sequence).